The clone carrying this T cell receptor beta chain showed up just a few times. This specimen comes from a study of T cells in Graves' hyperthyroidism and ophthalmopathy. Trimming took 3 bases from V and 0 from J, leaving 11 bases between them. Germline CDR1 MGHRA, CDR2 YSYEKL. This CDR3 is built from 15 residues. Amplified TCR beta CDR3 regions derived from RNA transcripts. TCR CDR3 regions were first amplified by RT-PCR with HTBI primers. One entry per CDR3 protein, called by TCRdb with MiXCR from the multiplex PCR reads. The sample has approximately 410,000 distinct CDR3 sequences; about 14% are singletons. Cells are PBMCs isolated from around 10 ml of fresh blood.

Sequenced: blood. The V gene is TRBV4-1, the J gene TRBJ2-5; D uncertain. This receptor was taken from a man aged 18 to 30 with Graves' ophthalmopathy. The CDR3 nucleotides are TGCGCCAGCAGCCAGATTTTGAACTACCAAGAGACCCAGTACTTC. Protein: CASSQILNYQETQYF.